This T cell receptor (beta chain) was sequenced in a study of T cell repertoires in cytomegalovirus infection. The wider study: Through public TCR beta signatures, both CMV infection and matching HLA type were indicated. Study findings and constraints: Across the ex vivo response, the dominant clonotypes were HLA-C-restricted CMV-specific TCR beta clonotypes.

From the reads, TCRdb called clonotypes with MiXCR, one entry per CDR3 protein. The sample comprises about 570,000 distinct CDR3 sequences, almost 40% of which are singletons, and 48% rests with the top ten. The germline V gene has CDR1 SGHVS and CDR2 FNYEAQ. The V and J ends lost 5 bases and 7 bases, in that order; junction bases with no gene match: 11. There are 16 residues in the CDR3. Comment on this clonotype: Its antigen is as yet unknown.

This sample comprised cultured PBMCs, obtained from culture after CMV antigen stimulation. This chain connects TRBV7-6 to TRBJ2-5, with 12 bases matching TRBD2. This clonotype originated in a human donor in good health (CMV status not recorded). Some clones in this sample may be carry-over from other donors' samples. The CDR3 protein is CASSSTSGGSAGTQYF. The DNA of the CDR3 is TGTGCCAGCAGCAGTACTAGCGGGGGGTCGGCGGGGACCCAGTACTTC.